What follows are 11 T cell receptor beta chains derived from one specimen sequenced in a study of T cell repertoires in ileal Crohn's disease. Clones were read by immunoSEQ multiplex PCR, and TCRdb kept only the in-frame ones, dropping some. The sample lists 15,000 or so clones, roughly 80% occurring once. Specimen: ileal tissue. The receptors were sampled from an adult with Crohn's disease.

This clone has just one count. The CDR3 nucleotides are TGTGCCAGCAGCCCGAAGACAGGGGGTTTCGAGCAGTACTTC. Its protein product is CASSPKTGGFEQYF. The chain uses TRBV5-4 and TRBJ2-7; TRBD1 matches at 9 bases. CDR3 length: 14 amino acids. Germline CDR1 and CDR2: SGHNT and YYREEE (reference sequence). Trimming took 4 bases from V and 6 from J; bases not matched to a gene: 8.

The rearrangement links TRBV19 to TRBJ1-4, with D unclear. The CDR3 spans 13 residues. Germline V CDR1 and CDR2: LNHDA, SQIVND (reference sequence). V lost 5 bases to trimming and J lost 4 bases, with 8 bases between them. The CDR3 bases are TGTGCCAGTAGTCGGGAGAGTAATGAAAAACTGTTTTTT. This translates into CASSRESNEKLFF.

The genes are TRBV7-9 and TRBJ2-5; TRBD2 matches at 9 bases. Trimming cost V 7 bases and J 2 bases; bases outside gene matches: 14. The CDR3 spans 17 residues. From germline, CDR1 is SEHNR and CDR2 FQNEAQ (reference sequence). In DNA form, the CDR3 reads TGTGCCAGCACCCTTAGCGGAGCGGGGGGACGTCAAGAGACCCAGTACTTC. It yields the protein CASTLSGAGGRQETQYF.

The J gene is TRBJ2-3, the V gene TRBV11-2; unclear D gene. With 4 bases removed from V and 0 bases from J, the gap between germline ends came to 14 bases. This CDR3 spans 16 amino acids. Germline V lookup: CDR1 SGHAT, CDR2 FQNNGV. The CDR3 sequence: CASSSQTVLSTDTQYF. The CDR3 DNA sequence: TGTGCCAGCAGCTCCCAGACTGTCCTTAGCACAGATACGCAGTATTTT. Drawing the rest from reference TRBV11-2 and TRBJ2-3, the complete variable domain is EAGVAQSPRYKIIEKRQSVAFWCNPISGHATLYWYQQILGQGPKLLIQFQNNGVVDDSQLPKDRFSAERLKGVDSTLKIQPAKLEDSAVYLCASSSQTVLSTDTQYFGPGTRLTVL.

CDR3 bases: TGTGCCAGCAGCCCCGGGACTACATCCTACGAGCAGTACTTC. Its translation is CASSPGTTSYEQYF. The gene calls are TRBV5-4 and TRBJ2-7; 7 bases are a match to TRBD2. V lost 4 bases and J lost 1; bases outside the gene matches: 5. This CDR3 has 14 residues. CDR1 is SGHNT and CDR2 is YYREEE in the germline V gene (reference sequence).

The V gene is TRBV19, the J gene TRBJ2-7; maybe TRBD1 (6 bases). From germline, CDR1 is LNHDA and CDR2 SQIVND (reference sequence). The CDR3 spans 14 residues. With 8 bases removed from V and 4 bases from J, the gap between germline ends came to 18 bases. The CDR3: CASSKGEMGYEQYF. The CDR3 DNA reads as TGTGCCAGTTCGAAGGGGGAGATGGGATACGAGCAGTACTTC.

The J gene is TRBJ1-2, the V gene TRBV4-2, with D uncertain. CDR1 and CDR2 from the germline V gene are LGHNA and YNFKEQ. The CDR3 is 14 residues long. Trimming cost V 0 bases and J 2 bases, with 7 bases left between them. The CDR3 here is CASSQEEGNYGYTF. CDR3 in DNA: TGTGCCAGCAGCCAAGAAGAGGGAAACTATGGCTACACCTTC.

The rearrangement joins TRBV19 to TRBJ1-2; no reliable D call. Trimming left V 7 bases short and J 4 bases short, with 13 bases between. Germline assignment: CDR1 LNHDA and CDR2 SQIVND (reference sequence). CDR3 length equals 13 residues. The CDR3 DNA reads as TGTGCCAGTAAATTCGGGGATGGCTATGGCTACACCTTC. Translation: CASKFGDGYGYTF.

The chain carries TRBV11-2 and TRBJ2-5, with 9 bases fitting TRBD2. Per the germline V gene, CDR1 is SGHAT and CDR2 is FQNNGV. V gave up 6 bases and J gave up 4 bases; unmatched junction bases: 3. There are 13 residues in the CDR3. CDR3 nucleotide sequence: TGTGCCAGCAGTTTGGGACTAGCAGAGACCCAGTACTTC. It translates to CASSLGLAETQYF.

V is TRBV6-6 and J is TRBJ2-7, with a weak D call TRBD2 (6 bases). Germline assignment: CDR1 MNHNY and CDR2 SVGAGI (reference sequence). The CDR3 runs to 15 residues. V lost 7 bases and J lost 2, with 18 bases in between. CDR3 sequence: CASTIGGATPYEQYF. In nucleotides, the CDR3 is TGTGCCAGCACCATAGGCGGGGCAACCCCCTACGAGCAGTACTTC.

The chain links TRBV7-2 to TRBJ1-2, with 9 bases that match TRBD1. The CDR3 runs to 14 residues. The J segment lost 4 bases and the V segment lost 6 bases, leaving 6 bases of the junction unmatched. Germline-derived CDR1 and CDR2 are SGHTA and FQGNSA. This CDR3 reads CASRQGQGFYGYTF. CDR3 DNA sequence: TGTGCCAGCAGACAGGGACAGGGATTCTATGGCTACACCTTC. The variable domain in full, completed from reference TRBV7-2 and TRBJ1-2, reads GAGVSQSPSNKVTEKGKDVELRCDPISGHTALYWYRQSLGQGLEFLIYFQGNSAPDKSGLPSDRFSAERTGGSVSTLTIQRTQQEDSAVYLCASRQGQGFYGYTFGSGTRLTVV.